A single sample is the source of the 27 T cell receptor beta chains below, sequenced in a study of CD8 T cells in ankylosing spondylitis. Findings and limits, study-wide: Seven to nine highly homologous variants formed a TCR beta motif that appeared characteristic of ankylosing spondylitis blood.

MiXCR, applied by TCRdb to the 5' RACE reads, yields one record per CDR3 protein. Here the sample spans hundreds of thousands of distinct CDR3 sequences, 15% to 20% being singletons. These receptors are not linked to any known antigen. What was sequenced was blood, either unsorted or a sorted T cell fraction (not recorded which). Every receptor here comes from a male donor with ankylosing spondylitis.

The genes are TRBV12-3 or TRBV12-4 and TRBJ1-2; a possible D gene is TRBD1 (5 bases). The V and J ends lost 4 bases and 2 bases respectively, with 8 bases between them. The CDR3 sequence is 13 residues long. The DNA of the CDR3 is TGTGCCAGCAGTTCGGGGGTCAACTATGGCTACACCTTC. Translating gives CASSSGVNYGYTF.

The chain links TRBV27 to TRBJ1-2, with 7 bases fitting TRBD1. The CDR3 loop spans 15 amino acids. Germline trimming cut 6 bases from V and 0 bases from J; bases unmatched to any gene: 7. Germline V gene data show CDR1 as MNHEY and CDR2 as SMNVEV (reference sequence). CDR3 bases: TGTGCCAGCAGATATGACAGGGAAGCTAACTATGGCTACACCTTC. Protein: CASRYDREANYGYTF.

In this sample, this clonotype turned up a few times. The CDR3 loop reads CASKRGGNEQFF. DNA for the CDR3: TGTGCCAGCAAGCGGGGCGGCAATGAGCAGTTCTTC. This chain connects TRBV6-2 or TRBV6-3 to TRBJ2-1; TRBD2 matches at 7 bases. The CDR3 extends over 12 amino acids. Germline V gives CDR1 MNHEY, CDR2 SVGEGT. Losses at the gene ends were 7 bases for V and 6 bases for J; bases not matched to a gene: 3.

In this sample, this clonotype turned up a few times. The chain carries TRBV20-1 and TRBJ1-1, with unresolved D. V was trimmed by 0 bases and J by 0 bases, leaving 11 bases between them. Germline V gene lookup returns CDR1 DFQATT and CDR2 SNEGSKA (reference sequence). The CDR3 runs to 15 residues. DNA of the CDR3: TGCAGTGCTAGAGATCCGTGGGGTTTGAACACTGAAGCTTTCTTT. Translated, it gives CSARDPWGLNTEAFF.

This clonotype was observed many times. V gene TRBV29-1 combines with J gene TRBJ2-5; maybe TRBD1 (6 bases). This CDR3 is 14 amino acids long. In germline, CDR1 is SQVTM, CDR2 ANQGSEA. The V end lost 3 bases, the J end lost 5 bases, and 16 bases lay between the germline ends. The CDR3 loop is CSVEWGRGGETQYF. The CDR3 DNA reads TGCAGCGTTGAGTGGGGCAGGGGTGGGGAGACCCAGTACTTC.

As for this clonotype: This may be a read error, as it is one base from a much larger clone. The chain has TRBV3-1 and TRBJ1-1; D might be TRBD1 (6 bases). CDR1 and CDR2 from the germline V gene are LGHDT and YNNKEL (reference sequence). The CDR3 sequence is 15 residues long. The CDR3 DNA is TGTGCCAGCAGCCAAGCGGACAGAGTGAACACTGTAGCTTTCTTT. Amino acid sequence: CASSQADRVNTVAFF.

The V call is TRBV11-2, the J call TRBJ2-7; a possible D gene is TRBD1 (5 bases). The CDR3 is made up of 15 amino acids. The V end was cut by 5 bases, the J end by 0 bases, with 14 bases between. Germline CDR1 reads SGHAT; CDR2 reads FQNNGV. DNA of the CDR3: TGTGCCAGCAGCCAAGGGGCAGCCAGCTCCTACGAGCAGTACTTC. It is translated as CASSQGAASSYEQYF.

This clonotype was counted ten times or more. The chain is built from TRBV10-3 and TRBJ1-3; D possibly corresponds to TRBD1 (5 bases). From germline, CDR1 is ENHRY and CDR2 SYGVKD. CDR3 size: 14 residues. V was trimmed by 10 bases and J by 0 bases, leaving 13 bases between them. In DNA form, the CDR3 reads TGTGCCACCGGGACTGTGAGCTCTGGAAACACCATATATTTT. Its protein product is CATGTVSSGNTIYF.

The CDR3 bases are TGCGCCAGCAGCACCCCTCCCGAGGGCCCCTACACAGATACGCAGTATTTT. As protein: CASSTPPEGPYTDTQYF. The gene calls are TRBV4-1 and TRBJ2-3; weak D call: TRBD2 (5 bases). The V end lost 5 bases, the J end lost 2 bases, and 20 bases lay between the germline ends. The CDR3 is made up of 17 amino acids. Germline CDR1 reads MGHRA; CDR2 reads YSYEKL.

Written as DNA, the CDR3 is TGCAGCGTTGAAGTGTGGGATTTTACTAGCGGGGGTATCTCTGGGGCCAACGTCCTGACTTTC. Translated, it gives CSVEVWDFTSGGISGANVLTF. The rearrangement joins TRBV29-1 to TRBJ2-6; 11 bases align to TRBD2. V lost 1 base, J lost 0 bases, and 14 bases stayed unmatched. Germline V gene sequence: CDR1 SQVTM, CDR2 ANQGSEA. This CDR3 spans 21 amino acids.

This clonotype was found a few times. The chain combines TRBV9 with TRBJ2-3; the D gene is possibly TRBD1 (7 bases). Germline V gene data show CDR1 as SGDLS and CDR2 as YYNGEE. Between the trimmed V and J ends, which lost 3 bases and 3 bases, there was a span of 17 bases. The CDR3 runs 16 residues. The CDR3 DNA reads TGTGCCAGCAGCGACGGCAGGGGGGTTCGGACAGATACGCAGTATTTT. It yields the protein CASSDGRGVRTDTQYF.

This clonotype was counted ten times or more. This CDR3 reads CSVDPGYTEAFF. For the CDR3, the DNA is TGCAGCGTTGATCCGGGCTATACTGAAGCTTTCTTT. This chain uses TRBV29-1 with TRBJ1-1; unclear D gene. V was trimmed by 3 bases and J by 5 bases, leaving 10 bases between them. Germline CDR1 and CDR2: SQVTM and ANQGSEA. This CDR3 comprises 12 residues.

This clonotype was detected only a few times. The chain joins TRBV6-5 to TRBJ2-7; D is undetermined. The germline V gene has CDR1 MNHEY and CDR2 SVGAGI. The CDR3 length is 14 residues. Between the trimmed V and J ends, which lost 0 bases and 0 bases, there was a span of 6 bases. CDR3 in amino acids: CASSYSWNSYEQYF. CDR3 nucleotide sequence: TGTGCCAGCAGTTACTCGTGGAACTCCTACGAGCAGTACTTC.

The chain is built from TRBV4-2 and TRBJ2-7, with 8 bases identical to TRBD1. Per the germline V gene, CDR1 is LGHNA and CDR2 is YNFKEQ. This CDR3 comprises 15 residues. V gave up 1 base and J gave up 0 bases; unmatched junction bases: 2. The CDR3 coding sequence is TGTGCCAGCAGCCAAGGGACAGGGAACTCCTACGAGCAGTACTTC. Translating gives CASSQGTGNSYEQYF.

The chain recombines TRBV7-2 with TRBJ2-1; TRBD1 matches at 7 bases. Trimming removed 5 bases from V and 4 bases from J; junction bases left unmatched: 5. The CDR3 covers 14 residues. The V gene's germline CDR1 is SGHTA and CDR2 FQGNSA. The CDR3: CASSRGQIYNEQFF. CDR3 nucleotides: TGTGCCAGCAGCAGGGGACAGATATACAATGAGCAGTTCTTC.

Of note for this clonotype: The germline gene is not matched at one end of the junction; a read error may be the cause. V and J are TRBV20-1 and TRBJ1-5; 9 nucleotides line up with TRBD1. The CDR3 contains 16 residues. Germline V gives CDR1 DFQATT, CDR2 SNEGSKA (reference sequence). CDR3 nucleotides: TGCTGTGCCCGCGCCCCGACAGGGGGTAGCAATCAGCCCCAGCATTTT. It translates to CCARAPTGGSNQPQHF.

The rearrangement uses TRBV6-1 and TRBJ1-2, with a possible D match to TRBD1 (6 bases). CDR3 length equals 14 residues. V was pared by 6 bases and J by 8 bases, with 19 bases between. From germline, CDR1 is MNHNS and CDR2 SASEGT. The CDR3 is CASRPTPSGGGYTF. CDR3 DNA: TGTGCCAGCAGGCCGACCCCTTCGGGGGGCGGCTACACCTTC.

This clonotype was picked up a small number of times. The CDR3 here is CASTGQRTYNEQFF. In DNA, the CDR3 is TGTGCCAGCACGGGACAGAGAACCTACAATGAGCAGTTCTTC. The J gene is TRBJ2-1, the V gene TRBV2; TRBD1 aligns across 7 bases. Germline-derived CDR1 and CDR2 are SNHLY and FYNNEI. V dropped 7 bases and J dropped 2; count of bases not matched to a gene: 5. The CDR3 is made up of 14 amino acids.

CDR3 in DNA: TGTGCCAGCAGTTCGGGACAGGGGAGGTCACCCCTCCACTTT. Amino acid sequence: CASSSGQGRSPLHF. V is TRBV12-3 or TRBV12-4 and J is TRBJ1-6; 10 bases line up with TRBD1. V shed 4 bases and J 10 bases; nucleotides not matched to a gene: 4. The CDR3 is 14 residues long.

This clonotype has a handful of counts. The genes are TRBV5-1 and TRBJ2-1; D assignment may be TRBD1 or TRBD2 (5 bases each). CDR3 length: 14 amino acids. Germline V lookup: CDR1 SGHRS, CDR2 YFSETQ. Trimming pared 4 bases from V and 5 bases from J, leaving 13 bases between. The CDR3 loop is CASSRGDGDNEQFF. The CDR3, as DNA: TGCGCCAGCAGCAGAGGGGACGGGGACAATGAGCAGTTCTTC.

The chain uses TRBV27 and TRBJ2-4; 11 bases match TRBD1. CDR3 length: 18 amino acids. Germline CDR1 is MNHEY and CDR2 is SMNVEV (reference sequence). Trimming cost V 6 bases and J 8 bases; bases outside gene matches: 18. The CDR3, as DNA: TGTGCCAGCAGAAAAAACGTAAAGGACAGGGGGCATAGGGACATTCAGTACTTC. Amino acid sequence: CASRKNVKDRGHRDIQYF.

The V gene is TRBV29-1, the J gene TRBJ1-2; D is unclear. The CDR3 length is 16 residues. Germline V gene sequence: CDR1 SQVTM, CDR2 ANQGSEA. Trimming took off 5 bases at V and 6 bases at J, with 25 bases between the two ends. CDR3 sequence reads: CSVPRRTLGLFDGYTF. The CDR3 nucleotides read TGCAGCGTTCCTCGAAGGACCCTTGGCCTGTTCGATGGCTACACCTTC.

This chain links TRBV2 with TRBJ2-7; 8 bases are a match to TRBD1. The CDR3 has 12 residues. CDR1 and CDR2 from the germline V gene are SNHLY and FYNNEI. CDR3 region: CAGGQEPYEQYF. CDR3 coding DNA: TGTGCTGGGGGACAGGAACCTTACGAGCAGTACTTC.

The chain is built from TRBV20-1 and TRBJ1-3, with D perhaps TRBD1 (6 bases). The CDR3 sequence is 13 residues long. V was pared by 1 base and J by 4 bases, with 8 bases between. Per germline, CDR1 DFQATT and CDR2 SNEGSKA (reference sequence). CDR3 protein: CSARAGGGNTIYF. The CDR3 DNA reads TGCAGTGCTAGAGCGGGGGGCGGAAACACCATATATTTT.

The chain couples TRBV18 to TRBJ2-3; D not certain. Looked up from germline, CDR1 is KGHSH and CDR2 is LQKENI. The CDR3 has 14 residues. Trimming shortened V by 2 bases and J by 1 base, and 7 bases separated the two germline ends. The CDR3 DNA reads as TGTGCCAGCTCACCAGGGATTGGCACAGATACGCAGTATTTT. Its protein is CASSPGIGTDTQYF.

This clonotype was counted between two and nine times. The chain uses TRBV7-8 and TRBJ2-5, with 8 bases matching TRBD2. V trimming: 7 bases; J trimming: 0 bases; junction bases outside the gene matches: 7. The CDR3 is made up of 15 amino acids. In germline, CDR1 is SGHVS, CDR2 FQNEAQ. CDR3 nucleotide sequence: TGTGCCAGCAAACTAGCGGAAAAGTACCAAGAGACCCAGTACTTC. Translation gives CASKLAEKYQETQYF.

Only a few counts were recorded for this clonotype. The chain employs TRBV4-1 and TRBJ2-1, with D perhaps given as TRBD1 or TRBD2 (5 bases each). The CDR3 runs to 16 residues. Germline V gene data show CDR1 as MGHRA and CDR2 as YSYEKL. V was clipped by 0 bases and J by 7 bases, with 16 bases between them. The CDR3 here is CASSQEDSGWGNEQFF. CDR3 sequence (DNA): TGCGCCAGCAGCCAAGAAGACAGTGGTTGGGGGAATGAGCAGTTCTTC.